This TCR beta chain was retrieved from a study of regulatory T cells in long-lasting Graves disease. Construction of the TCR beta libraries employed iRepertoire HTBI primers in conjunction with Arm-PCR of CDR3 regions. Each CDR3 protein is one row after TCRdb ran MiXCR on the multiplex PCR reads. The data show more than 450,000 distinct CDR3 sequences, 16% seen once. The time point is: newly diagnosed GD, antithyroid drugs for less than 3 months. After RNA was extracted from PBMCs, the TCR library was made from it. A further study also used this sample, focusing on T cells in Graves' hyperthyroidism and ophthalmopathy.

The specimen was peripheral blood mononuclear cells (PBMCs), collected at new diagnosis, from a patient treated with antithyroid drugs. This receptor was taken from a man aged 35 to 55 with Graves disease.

CDR3 sequence: CATSRQGLDADTQYF. CDR3 DNA sequence: TGTGCCACCAGCAGGCAGGGACTAGACGCAGATACGCAGTATTTT. V and J are TRBV15 and TRBJ2-3; 8 bases map to TRBD2. The V segment lost 3 bases and the J segment 4 bases; nucleotides outside the gene matches: 6. The germline V gene has CDR1 LNHNV and CDR2 YYDKDF (reference sequence). The CDR3 contains 15 residues.